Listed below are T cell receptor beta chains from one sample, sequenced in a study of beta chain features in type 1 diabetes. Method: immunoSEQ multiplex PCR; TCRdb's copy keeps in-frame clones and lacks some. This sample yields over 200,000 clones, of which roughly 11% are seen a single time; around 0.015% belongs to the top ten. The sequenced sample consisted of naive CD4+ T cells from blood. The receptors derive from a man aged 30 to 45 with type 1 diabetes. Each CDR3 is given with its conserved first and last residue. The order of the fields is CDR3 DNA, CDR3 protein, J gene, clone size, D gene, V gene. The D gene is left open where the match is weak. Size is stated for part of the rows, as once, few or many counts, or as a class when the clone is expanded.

TGTGCCAGCAGTGAAGCTACAGCAGCAGAGACCCAGTACTTC,CASSEATAAETQYF,TRBJ2-5,few,-,TRBV2
TGCGCCAGCAGTCTTTACAGTCTCACAGGGGCCAAAAACATTCAGTACTTC,CASSLYSLTGAKNIQYF,TRBJ2-4,-,-,TRBV23-1
TGTGCCAGCAGTCCCTCGGGACTAGCCTCCTACAATGAGCAGTTCTTC,CASSPSGLASYNEQFF,TRBJ2-1,few,TRBD2,TRBV5-4
TGTGCCAGTAGTATAGATGCACAGGGCTATGGCTACACCTTC,CASSIDAQGYGYTF,TRBJ1-2,-,-,TRBV19
TGTGCCAGCAGCTTCCAGGGTACGATGGAGACCCAGTACTTC,CASSFQGTMETQYF,TRBJ2-5,few,-,TRBV11-2
TGTGCCAGCTCCCCCTTACAGGGACAGGGGCACGAGCAGTACTTC,CASSPLQGQGHEQYF,TRBJ2-7,-,TRBD1,TRBV19
TGCGCCAGTCAAGGAGGCCCCAATCAGCCCCAGCATTTT,CASQGGPNQPQHF,TRBJ1-5,-,-,TRBV5-1
TGTGCCATCAGTTCACCGGACCGGGGCTCTGGGGCCAACGTCCTGACTTTC,CAISSPDRGSGANVLTF,TRBJ2-6,-,-,TRBV10-3
TGTGCCAGCAGCCGGGACAGAGGCTATGGCTACACCTTC,CASSRDRGYGYTF,TRBJ1-2,few,TRBD1,TRBV11-3
TGCAGCGTTCAAACAGATCGAAACAATGAGCAGTTCTTC,CSVQTDRNNEQFF,TRBJ2-1,-,-,TRBV29-1